This T cell receptor beta chain derives from a study of Ad26.COV2.S vaccination and SARS-CoV-2 variants. About the research overall: Ad26.COV2.S, an intramuscular injection, was given once or twice 56 days apart.

TCRdb's table, derived via immunoSEQ multiplex PCR, lists solely in-frame clones and lacks some. The data show about 350,000 clones, about 87% seen once. A note on this clone: Its target is unknown.

General observations from the study: The study found higher spike-specific TCR breadth in vaccine than placebo recipients. The breadth of spike-specific CD8+ and CD4+ T cell responses after vaccination was reportedly substantial.

Regarding treatment: about 20 received Ad26.COV2.S at low or high dose, single or two shots; about 5 received placebo; per-sample allocation not given. Sample collection was performed on day 63 after the first vaccine or placebo injection. Vaccination used an Ad26 vector expressing Wuhan-strain SARS-CoV-2 spike. CDR1 and CDR2 from the germline V gene are MNHEY and SVGEGT. With 3 bases removed from V and 1 base from J, the gap between germline ends came to 9 bases. The CDR3 totals 14 residues. V is TRBV6-2 or TRBV6-3 and J is TRBJ1-1; D gene ambiguous. Sequences were derived from peripheral blood, sampled in a trial of Ad26.COV2.S vaccine versus placebo. The receptor was derived from a person aged 18-65 years who received the Ad26.COV2.S COVID-19 vaccine or a placebo. CDR3 sequence reads: CASSYITANTEAFF. The CDR3 region has the DNA TGTGCCAGCAGTTATATAACGGCGAACACTGAAGCTTTCTTT.